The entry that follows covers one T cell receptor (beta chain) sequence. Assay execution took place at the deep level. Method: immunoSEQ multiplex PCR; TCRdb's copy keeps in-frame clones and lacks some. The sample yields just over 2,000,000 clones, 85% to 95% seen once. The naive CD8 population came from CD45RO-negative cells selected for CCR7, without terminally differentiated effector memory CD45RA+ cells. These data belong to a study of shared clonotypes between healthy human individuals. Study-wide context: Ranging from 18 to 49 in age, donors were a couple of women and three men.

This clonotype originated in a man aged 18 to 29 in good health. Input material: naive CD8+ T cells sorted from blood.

CDR3 sequence reads: CAISASREAARGYTF. The CDR3 DNA reads as TGTGCCATCAGTGCTTCCAGGGAAGCCGCGAGAGGCTACACCTTC. The chain carries TRBV10-3 and TRBJ1-2; D might be TRBD1 (5 bases). This CDR3 region has 15 residues. Germline V gene data show CDR1 as ENHRY and CDR2 as SYGVKD. Trimming took 4 bases from V and 8 from J, leaving 20 bases between them.